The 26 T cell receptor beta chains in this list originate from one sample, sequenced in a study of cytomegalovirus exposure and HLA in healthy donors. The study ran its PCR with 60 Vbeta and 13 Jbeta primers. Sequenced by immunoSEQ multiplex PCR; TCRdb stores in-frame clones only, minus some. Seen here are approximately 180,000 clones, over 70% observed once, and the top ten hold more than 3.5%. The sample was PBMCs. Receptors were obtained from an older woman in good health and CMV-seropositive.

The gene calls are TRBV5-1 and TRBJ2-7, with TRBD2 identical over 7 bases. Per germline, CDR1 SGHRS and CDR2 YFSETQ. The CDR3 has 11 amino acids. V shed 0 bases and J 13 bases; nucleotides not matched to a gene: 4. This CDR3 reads CASSLAGDYYF. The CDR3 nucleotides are TGCGCCAGCAGCTTGGCTGGGGACTACTACTTC. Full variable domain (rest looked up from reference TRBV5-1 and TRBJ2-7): KAGVTQTPRYLIKTRGQQVTLSCSPISGHRSVSWYQQTPGQGLQFLFEYFSETQRNKGNFPGRFSGRQFSNSRSEMNVSTLELGDSALYLCASSLAGDYYFGPGTRLTVT.

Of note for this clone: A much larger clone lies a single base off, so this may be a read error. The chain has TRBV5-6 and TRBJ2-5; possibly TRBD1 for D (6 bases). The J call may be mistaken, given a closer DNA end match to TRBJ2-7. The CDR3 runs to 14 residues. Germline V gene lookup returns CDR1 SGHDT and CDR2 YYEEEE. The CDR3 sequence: CASSWETGSYEQYF. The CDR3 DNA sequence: TGTGCCAGCAGCTGGGAGACAGGCTCCTACGAGCAGTACTTC.

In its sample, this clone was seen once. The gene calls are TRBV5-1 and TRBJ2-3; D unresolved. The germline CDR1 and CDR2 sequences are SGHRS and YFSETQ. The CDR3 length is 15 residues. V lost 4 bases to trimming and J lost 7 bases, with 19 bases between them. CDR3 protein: CASSPALTGANTQYF. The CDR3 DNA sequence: TGCGCCAGCAGCCCGGCATTGACTGGTGCAAATACGCAGTATTTT.

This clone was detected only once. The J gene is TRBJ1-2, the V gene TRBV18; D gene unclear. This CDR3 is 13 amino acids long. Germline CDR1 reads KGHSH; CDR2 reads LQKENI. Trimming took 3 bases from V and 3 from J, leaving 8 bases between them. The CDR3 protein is CASSPSTDYGYTF. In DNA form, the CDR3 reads TGTGCCAGCTCACCGTCTACAGACTATGGCTACACCTTC.

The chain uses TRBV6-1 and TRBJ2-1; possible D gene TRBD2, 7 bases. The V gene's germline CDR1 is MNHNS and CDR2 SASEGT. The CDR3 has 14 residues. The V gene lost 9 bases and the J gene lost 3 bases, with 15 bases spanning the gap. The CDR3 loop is CASTRGGDYNEQFF. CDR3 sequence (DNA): TGTGCCAGTACCAGGGGAGGGGACTACAATGAGCAGTTCTTC.

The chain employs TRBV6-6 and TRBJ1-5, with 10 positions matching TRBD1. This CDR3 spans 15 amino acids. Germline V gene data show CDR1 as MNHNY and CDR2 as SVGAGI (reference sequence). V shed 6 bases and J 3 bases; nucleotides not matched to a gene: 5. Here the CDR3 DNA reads TGTGCCAGCAGAGACGACAGGGGGCCCAATCAGCCCCAGCATTTT. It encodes CASRDDRGPNQPQHF.

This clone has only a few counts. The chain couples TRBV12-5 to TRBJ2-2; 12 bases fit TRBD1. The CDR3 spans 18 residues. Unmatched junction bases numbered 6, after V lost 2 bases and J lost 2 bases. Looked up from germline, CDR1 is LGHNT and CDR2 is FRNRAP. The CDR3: CASGLYPGTGGNTGELFF. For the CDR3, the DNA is TGTGCTAGTGGTTTGTACCCTGGGACAGGGGGCAACACCGGGGAGCTGTTTTTT.

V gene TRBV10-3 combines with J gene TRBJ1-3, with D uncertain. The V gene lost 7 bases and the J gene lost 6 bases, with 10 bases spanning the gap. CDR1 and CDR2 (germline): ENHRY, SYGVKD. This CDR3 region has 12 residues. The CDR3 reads CAIKSPENTIYF. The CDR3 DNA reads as TGTGCCATCAAAAGCCCTGAAAACACCATATATTTT.

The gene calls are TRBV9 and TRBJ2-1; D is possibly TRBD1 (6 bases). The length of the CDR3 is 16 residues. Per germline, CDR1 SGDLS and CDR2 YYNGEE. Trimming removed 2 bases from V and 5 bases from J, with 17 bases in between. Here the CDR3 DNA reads TGTGCCAGCAGCGTTTTATCGGACAGATTTAACAATGAGCAGTTCTTC. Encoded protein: CASSVLSDRFNNEQFF.

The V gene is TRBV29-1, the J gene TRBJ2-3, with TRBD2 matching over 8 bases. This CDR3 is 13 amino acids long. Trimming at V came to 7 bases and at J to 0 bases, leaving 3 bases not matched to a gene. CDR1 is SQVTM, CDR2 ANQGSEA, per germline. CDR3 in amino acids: CSASSGSTDTQYF. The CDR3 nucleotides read TGCAGCGCCTCTAGCGGGAGCACAGATACGCAGTATTTT.

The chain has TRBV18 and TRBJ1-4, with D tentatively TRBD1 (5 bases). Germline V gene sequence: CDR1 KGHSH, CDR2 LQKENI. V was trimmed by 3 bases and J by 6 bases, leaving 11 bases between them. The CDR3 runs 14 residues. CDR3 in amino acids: CASSPQGVDEKLFF. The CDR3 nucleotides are TGTGCCAGCTCACCCCAGGGTGTTGATGAAAAACTGTTTTTT.

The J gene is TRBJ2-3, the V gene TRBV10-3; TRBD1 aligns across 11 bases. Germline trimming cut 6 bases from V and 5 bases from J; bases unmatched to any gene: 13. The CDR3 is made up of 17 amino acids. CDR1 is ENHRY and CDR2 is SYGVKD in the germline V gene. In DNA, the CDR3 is TGTGCCATCAGGGGCTCGGACAGGGGGCGCTTCCAAGATACGCAGTATTTT. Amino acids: CAIRGSDRGRFQDTQYF.

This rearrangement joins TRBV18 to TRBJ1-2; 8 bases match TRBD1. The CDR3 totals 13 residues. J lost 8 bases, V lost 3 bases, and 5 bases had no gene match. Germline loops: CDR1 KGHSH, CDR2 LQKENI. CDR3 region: CASSPSDRVGYTF. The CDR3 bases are TGTGCCAGCTCACCCTCGGACAGGGTGGGCTACACCTTC.

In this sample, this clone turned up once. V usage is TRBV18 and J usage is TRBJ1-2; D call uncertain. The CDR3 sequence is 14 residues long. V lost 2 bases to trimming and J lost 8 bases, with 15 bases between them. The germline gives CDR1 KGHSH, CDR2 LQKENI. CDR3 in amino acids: CASSPSQDLWGYTF. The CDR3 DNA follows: TGTGCCAGCTCACCAAGCCAGGATCTATGGGGCTACACCTTC.

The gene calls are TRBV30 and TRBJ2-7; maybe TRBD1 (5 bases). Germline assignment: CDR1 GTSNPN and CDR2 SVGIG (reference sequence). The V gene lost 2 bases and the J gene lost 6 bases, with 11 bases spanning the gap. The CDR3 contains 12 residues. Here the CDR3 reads CAWSRSGIEQYF. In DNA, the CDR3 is TGTGCCTGGAGTAGGTCAGGGATCGAGCAGTACTTC.

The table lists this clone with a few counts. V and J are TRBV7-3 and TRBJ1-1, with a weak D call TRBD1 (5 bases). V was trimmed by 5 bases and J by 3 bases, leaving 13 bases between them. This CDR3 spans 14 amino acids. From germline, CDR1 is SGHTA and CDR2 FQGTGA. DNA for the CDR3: TGTGCCAGCAGCCCCCGGGGGTTGCACACTGAAGCTTTCTTT. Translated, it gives CASSPRGLHTEAFF. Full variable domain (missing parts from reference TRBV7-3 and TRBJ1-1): GAGVSQTPSNKVTEKGKYVELRCDPISGHTALYWYRQSLGQGPEFLIYFQGTGAADDSGLPNDRFFAVRPEGSVSTLKIQRTERGDSAVYLCASSPRGLHTEAFFGQGTRLTVV.

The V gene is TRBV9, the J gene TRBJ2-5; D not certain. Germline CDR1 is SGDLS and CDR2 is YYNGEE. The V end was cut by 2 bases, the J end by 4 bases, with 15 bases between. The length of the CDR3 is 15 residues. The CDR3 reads CASSVFSGFGETQYF. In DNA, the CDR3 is TGTGCCAGCAGCGTTTTTTCAGGCTTCGGAGAGACCCAGTACTTC.

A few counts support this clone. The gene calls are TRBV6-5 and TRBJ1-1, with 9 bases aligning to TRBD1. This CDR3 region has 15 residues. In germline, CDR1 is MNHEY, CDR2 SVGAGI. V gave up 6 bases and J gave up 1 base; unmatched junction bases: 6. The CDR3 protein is CASRDAGQGNTEAFF. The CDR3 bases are TGTGCCAGCAGGGATGCGGGACAGGGGAACACTGAAGCTTTCTTT.

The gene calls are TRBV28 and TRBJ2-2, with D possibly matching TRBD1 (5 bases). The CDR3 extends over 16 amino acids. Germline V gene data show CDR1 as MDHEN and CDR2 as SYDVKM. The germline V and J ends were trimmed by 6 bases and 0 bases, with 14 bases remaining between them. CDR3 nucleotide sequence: TGTGCCAGCAGCCACAACAGGTTCGCGAACACCGGGGAGCTGTTTTTT. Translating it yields CASSHNRFANTGELFF.

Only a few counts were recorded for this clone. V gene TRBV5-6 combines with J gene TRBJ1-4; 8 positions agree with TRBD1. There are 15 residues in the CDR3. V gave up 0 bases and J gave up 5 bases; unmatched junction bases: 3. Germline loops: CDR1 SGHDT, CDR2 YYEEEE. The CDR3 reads CASSLGQGPNEKLFF. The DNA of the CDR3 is TGTGCCAGCAGCTTGGGACAGGGGCCGAATGAAAAACTGTTTTTT.

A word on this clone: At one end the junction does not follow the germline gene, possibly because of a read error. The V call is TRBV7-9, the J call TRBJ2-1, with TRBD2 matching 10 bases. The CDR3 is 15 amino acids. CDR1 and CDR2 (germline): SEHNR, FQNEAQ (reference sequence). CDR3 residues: CASSLAGASYNEQFF. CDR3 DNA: TGTGCCAGCAGCCTAGCGGGAGCCTCCTACAATGAGCAGTTCTTC.

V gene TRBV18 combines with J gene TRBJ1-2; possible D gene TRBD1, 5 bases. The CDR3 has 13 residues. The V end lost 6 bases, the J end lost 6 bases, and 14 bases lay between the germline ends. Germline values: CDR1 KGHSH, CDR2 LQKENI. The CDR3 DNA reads TGTGCCAGCTCGCCATTTTCAGGGAATGGCTACACCTTC. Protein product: CASSPFSGNGYTF.

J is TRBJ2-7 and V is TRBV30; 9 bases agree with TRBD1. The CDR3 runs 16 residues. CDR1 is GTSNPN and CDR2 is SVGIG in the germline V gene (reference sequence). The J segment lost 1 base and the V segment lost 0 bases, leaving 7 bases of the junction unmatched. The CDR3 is CAWSVWRQGVSYEQYF. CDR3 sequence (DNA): TGTGCCTGGAGTGTTTGGAGACAGGGGGTTTCCTACGAGCAGTACTTC.

The CDR3, as DNA: TGTGCCAGTCAGGTGCAAGCGGGAGGGCCTGGCTCCTACAATGAGCAGTTCTTC. Protein: CASQVQAGGPGSYNEQFF. This chain connects TRBV19 to TRBJ2-1; 10 bases fit TRBD2. V lost 8 bases, J lost 0 bases, and 13 bases stayed unmatched. Germline V gives CDR1 LNHDA, CDR2 SQIVND (reference sequence). The CDR3 consists of 18 residues.

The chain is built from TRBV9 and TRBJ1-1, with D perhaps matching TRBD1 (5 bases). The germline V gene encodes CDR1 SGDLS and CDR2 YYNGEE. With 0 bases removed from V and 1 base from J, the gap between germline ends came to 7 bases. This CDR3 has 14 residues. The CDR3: CASSVVDRNTEAFF. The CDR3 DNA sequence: TGTGCCAGCAGCGTAGTCGACAGGAACACTGAAGCTTTCTTT.

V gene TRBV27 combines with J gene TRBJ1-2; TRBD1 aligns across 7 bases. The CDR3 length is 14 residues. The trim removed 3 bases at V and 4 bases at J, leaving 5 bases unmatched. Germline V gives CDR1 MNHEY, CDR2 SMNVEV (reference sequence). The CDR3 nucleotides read TGTGCCAGCAGTTTCGACAGGGTGGGCTATGGCTACACCTTC. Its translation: CASSFDRVGYGYTF.